The entry below gives a single T cell receptor (beta chain) sequence along with its context. MiXCR, applied by TCRdb to the 5' RACE reads, yields one record per CDR3 protein. The sample has nearly 250,000 distinct CDR3 sequences, 32% seen once; the top ten hold around 4.2%. This record belongs to a study of CD8 T cells in ankylosing spondylitis. CDR1 and CDR2 (germline): SEHNR, FQNEAQ (reference sequence). V was clipped by 5 bases and J by 8 bases, with 12 bases between them. This CDR3 comprises 12 residues. The specimen was blood, either unsorted or a sorted T cell fraction (not recorded which). The chain uses TRBV7-9 and TRBJ1-1; possibly TRBD1 for D (5 bases). The TCR originated in a male donor with ankylosing spondylitis or in good health (not recorded which). DNA of the CDR3: TGTGCCAGCAGCCAAGGTGGGGCGGAAGCTTTCTTT. Encoded protein: CASSQGGAEAFF.